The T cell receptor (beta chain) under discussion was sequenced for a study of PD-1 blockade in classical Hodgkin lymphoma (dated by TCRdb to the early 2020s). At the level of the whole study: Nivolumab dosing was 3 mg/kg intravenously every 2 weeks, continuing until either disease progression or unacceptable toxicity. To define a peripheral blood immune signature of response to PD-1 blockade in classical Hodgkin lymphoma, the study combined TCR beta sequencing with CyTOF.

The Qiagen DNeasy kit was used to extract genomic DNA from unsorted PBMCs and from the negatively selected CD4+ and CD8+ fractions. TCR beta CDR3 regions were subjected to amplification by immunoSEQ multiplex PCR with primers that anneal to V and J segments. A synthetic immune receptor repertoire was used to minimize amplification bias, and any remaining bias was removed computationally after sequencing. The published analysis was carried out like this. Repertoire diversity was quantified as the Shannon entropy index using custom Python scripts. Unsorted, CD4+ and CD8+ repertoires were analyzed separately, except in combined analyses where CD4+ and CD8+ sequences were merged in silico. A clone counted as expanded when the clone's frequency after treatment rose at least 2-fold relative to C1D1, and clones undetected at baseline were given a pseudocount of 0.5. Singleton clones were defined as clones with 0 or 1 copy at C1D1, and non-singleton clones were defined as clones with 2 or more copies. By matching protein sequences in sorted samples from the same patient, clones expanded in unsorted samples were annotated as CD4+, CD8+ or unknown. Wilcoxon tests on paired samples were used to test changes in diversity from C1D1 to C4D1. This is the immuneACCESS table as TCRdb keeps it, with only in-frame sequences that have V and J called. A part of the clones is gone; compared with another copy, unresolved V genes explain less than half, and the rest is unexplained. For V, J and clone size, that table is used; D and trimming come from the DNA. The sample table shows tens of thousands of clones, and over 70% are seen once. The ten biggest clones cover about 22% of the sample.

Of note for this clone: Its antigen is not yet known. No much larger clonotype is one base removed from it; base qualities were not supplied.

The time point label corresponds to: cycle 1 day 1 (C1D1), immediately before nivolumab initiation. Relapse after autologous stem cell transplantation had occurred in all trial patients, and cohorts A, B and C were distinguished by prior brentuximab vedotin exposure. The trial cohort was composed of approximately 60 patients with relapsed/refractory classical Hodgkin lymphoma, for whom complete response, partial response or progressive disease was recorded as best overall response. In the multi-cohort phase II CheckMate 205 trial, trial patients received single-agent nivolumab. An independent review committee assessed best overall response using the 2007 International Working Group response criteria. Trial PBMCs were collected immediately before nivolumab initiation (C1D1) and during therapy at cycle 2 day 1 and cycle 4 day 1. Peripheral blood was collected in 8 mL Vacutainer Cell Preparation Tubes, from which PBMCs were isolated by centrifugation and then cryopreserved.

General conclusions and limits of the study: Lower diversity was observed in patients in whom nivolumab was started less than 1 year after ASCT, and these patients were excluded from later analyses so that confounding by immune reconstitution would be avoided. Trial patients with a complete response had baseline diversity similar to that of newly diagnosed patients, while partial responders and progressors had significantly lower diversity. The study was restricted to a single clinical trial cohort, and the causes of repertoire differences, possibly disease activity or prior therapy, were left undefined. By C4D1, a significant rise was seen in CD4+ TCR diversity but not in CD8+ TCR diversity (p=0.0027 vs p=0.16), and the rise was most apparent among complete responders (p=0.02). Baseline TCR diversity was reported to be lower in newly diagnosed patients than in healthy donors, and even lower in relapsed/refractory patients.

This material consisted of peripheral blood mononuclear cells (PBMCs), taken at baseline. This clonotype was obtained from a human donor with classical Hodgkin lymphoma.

The CDR3 loop reads CSVGSGDVADTQYF. The DNA sequence is TGCAGCGTGGGCTCGGGAGACGTAGCAGATACGCAGTATTTT. Rearrangement joined TRBV29-1 to TRBJ2-3; the best D guess is TRBD2, with 6 bases matching. V is reduced by 6 bases and J by 4 bases, leaving a spacing of 17 bases between them. Based on the germline V gene, the CDR1 and CDR2 sequences are SQVTM and ANQGSEA. Its CDR3 holds 14 amino acids, cysteine through phenylalanine. Just CDR3 DNA is preserved here, 42 bases in frame from base 1.